The present entry profiles one TCR beta chain with its context. The data stem from a study of blood T cell repertoires in COVID-19. On the study more broadly: From T cells, B-cell-depleted T cells, or PBMCs came the material, which was cDNA or gDNA.

Assay: immunoSEQ multiplex PCR; the TCRdb copy retains only in-frame clones and omits some. This table has 110,000 to 150,000 clones, 85% to 90% appearing once. The CDR3 consists of 15 residues. CDR1 LNHDA and CDR2 SQIVND come from the germline V gene (reference sequence). The V gene lost 8 bases and the J gene lost 0 bases, with 14 bases spanning the gap. The receptor was derived from a woman at least 80 years old with acute or convalescent COVID-19. The sequenced sample consisted of peripheral blood. The chain has TRBV19 and TRBJ1-5; D is unresolved. The CDR3 coding sequence is TGTGCCAGTGGGGTTGGAGACTATAGCAATCAGCCCCAGCATTTT. Protein sequence: CASGVGDYSNQPQHF. Using reference TRBV19 and TRBJ1-5 for the parts outside the CDR3, the full variable domain is DGGITQSPKYLFRKEGQNVTLSCEQNLNHDAMYWYRQDPGQGLRLIYYSQIVNDFQKGDIAEGYSVSREKKESFPLTVTSAQKNPTAFYLCASGVGDYSNQPQHFGDGTRLSIL.